The clone carrying this T cell receptor (beta chain) appeared many times. The antigen is not known. This sample is part of a study of beta chain features in type 1 diabetes. CDR1 is MNHNS, CDR2 SASEGT, per germline. The CDR3 length is 15 residues. V was clipped by 0 bases and J by 2 bases; unmatched bases: 4. Cells sorted by CD45RO/CCR7/CD25/CD127/CD95/CD27 comprised CD4+ naive, central memory, regulatory and stem cell-like memory cells. Study-level results: Diminished insertions and augmented deletions at VDJ junctions characterized type 1 diabetes patients. Amplification by PCR could prefer shorter templates, with the same effect in patients and controls. Shortening of TCRB CDR3s, moderate but significant, appeared in all four CD4+ subsets of Type 1 diabetes patients. Any HLA effect on TCRB rearrangement was left unresolved by small sub-analyses.

Of the isolated RNA, all was reverse transcribed, and so the sequenced material was expressed TCRB transcripts. This table comes from immunoSEQ multiplex PCR, and its TCRdb copy is limited to in-frame clones, with some not included. The sample has some 370,000 clones; 8.5% to 10% are singletons. The source material was central memory CD4+ T cells from blood. This sequence originates from a man aged 25-45 years with type 1 diabetes. The chain uses TRBV6-1 and TRBJ2-7; TRBD1 aligns across 7 bases. The CDR3 bases are TGTGCCAGCAGTGAAGCCCCGGACAGGACCTACGAGCAGTACTTC. It codes for CASSEAPDRTYEQYF.